Listed below are T cell receptor beta chains from one sample, sequenced in a study of T-cell memory formation after mild COVID-19. Using its own MiXCR run on the 5' RACE reads, TCRdb lists one record per CDR3 protein. Of under 450,000 distinct CDR3 sequences detected, 20% appear once; the ten largest clones hold around 23%. Input material: PBMCs or a T cell subset sorted from them (not recorded which). The receptors were sampled from a man aged 18 to 30 who had mild COVID-19 (a few samples of this study predate the infection). Cell type and time point are not known. Each CDR3 is given with its conserved first and last residue. D genes are given only for firm matches. Clone size appears in some rows only: once, few, many, or a class for an expanded clone.

v_gene	d_gene	abundance	j_gene	CDR3nt	CDR3aa
TRBV12-3/TRBV12-4	TRBD2	-	TRBJ2-1	TGTGCCAGCAGTTTGGCTAGCGGGTGGCACAATGAGCAGTTCTTC	CASSLASGWHNEQFF
TRBV20-1	TRBD2	few	TRBJ2-7	TGCAGTGCGGCCGGGGGGGCTGACCACGAGCAGTACTTC	CSAAGGADHEQYF
TRBV5-1	-	few	TRBJ2-3	TGCGCCAGCAGCCTGCCCCGATCTAGCACAGATACGCAGTATTTT	CASSLPRSSTDTQYF
TRBV7-6	-	-	TRBJ2-1	TGTGCCAGCAGCTTACCGGGGGGCAGGGCACGTGAGCAGTTCTTC	CASSLPGGRAREQFF
TRBV7-3	-	-	TRBJ2-2	TGTGCCAGCAGCTTACTGTCAGGGGATACCGGGGAGCTGTTTTTT	CASSLLSGDTGELFF
TRBV12-3/TRBV12-4	-	-	TRBJ2-3	TGTGCCAGCAGTTTTGGCGGGGGCCGGGGTGGTACGCAGTATTTT	CASSFGGGRGGTQYF
TRBV5-1	TRBD1	few	TRBJ1-2	TGCGCCAGCAGCCTGCGCTCAGGGGGTATGAATGGCTACACCTTC	CASSLRSGGMNGYTF
TRBV4-1	-	few	TRBJ1-5	TGCGCCAGCAGCCATCGGGCGGCGTACAATCAGCCCCAGCATTTT	CASSHRAAYNQPQHF
TRBV7-2	TRBD2	-	TRBJ2-3	TGTGCCAGCAGCTTGGATGACTACCGGGGGGAGTATTTT	CASSLDDYRGEYF
TRBV7-2	-	few	TRBJ1-1	TGTGCCAGCAGCTTCCCCGGGGGGGGGAGTGAAGCTTTCTTT	CASSFPGGGSEAFF
TRBV7-8	-	-	TRBJ1-5	TGTGCCAGCAGCTTAATGTGGGGGGCCAATCAGCCCCAGCATTTT	CASSLMWGANQPQHF
TRBV30	TRBD2	-	TRBJ2-3	TGTGCCTGGAGTGTAACTAGCGCCCACACAGATACGCAGTATTTT	CAWSVTSAHTDTQYF
TRBV5-1	TRBD2	few	TRBJ2-5	TGCGCCAGCAGTACCGGATTGACTAGCGGACAAGAGACCCAGTACTTC	CASSTGLTSGQETQYF
TRBV12-3/TRBV12-4	-	few	TRBJ1-4	TGTGCCAGCAGTTCCGGGACGAGGAATGAAAAACTGTTTTTT	CASSSGTRNEKLFF
TRBV20-1	-	few	TRBJ2-4	TGCAGTGCTAGAGGAGGCGCAGGGGCCAAAAACATTCAGTACTTC	CSARGGAGAKNIQYF
TRBV6-5	-	few	TRBJ2-3	TGTGCCAGCAGAGAAGGCGGCGTGGATACGCAGTATTTT	CASREGGVDTQYF
TRBV30	TRBD1	few	TRBJ1-2	TGTGCCTGGAGTGTACAGGGGTATCGATACACCTTC	CAWSVQGYRYTF
TRBV29-1	-	-	TRBJ1-1	TGCAGCGTTGAAGAAGGTAACACTGAAGCTTTCTTT	CSVEEGNTEAFF
TRBV5-1	TRBD2	-	TRBJ2-3	TGCGCCAGCGCCCCCTCGGGACTAGCGGGTAAAGATACGCAGTATTTT	CASAPSGLAGKDTQYF
TRBV12-3/TRBV12-4	-	few	TRBJ2-5	TGTGCCAGCAGTTTAGGGGACGAGACCCAGTACTTC	CASSLGDETQYF
TRBV5-8	-	-	TRBJ2-3	TGTGCCAGCAGCTTGGGGGGGGACTTCAGCACAGATACGCAGTATTTT	CASSLGGDFSTDTQYF
TRBV7-3	-	few	TRBJ2-1	TGTGCCAGCAGCTTAAATGGAGGGAATGAGCAGTTCTTC	CASSLNGGNEQFF
TRBV18	-	-	TRBJ1-4	TGTGCCAGCTCACCGGCCGCAACTAATGAAAAACTGTTTTTT	CASSPAATNEKLFF
TRBV5-1	TRBD1	-	TRBJ1-1	TGCGCCAGCAGCTTGACAGGGGGCGGCTCTGAAGCTTTCTTT	CASSLTGGGSEAFF
TRBV12-3/TRBV12-4	-	few	TRBJ2-3	TGTGCCAGCACCTTGGGAGGGGGCTGGGCAGATACGCAGTATTTT	CASTLGGGWADTQYF
TRBV20-1	TRBD1	few	TRBJ2-7	TGCAGTGCACGAGGGGGCGCCGAGCAGTACTTC	CSARGGAEQYF
TRBV7-2	TRBD1	-	TRBJ2-3	TGTGCCAGCAGCTTCGGACAGGTCCCTCGGGATACGCAGTATTTT	CASSFGQVPRDTQYF
TRBV7-2	-	many	TRBJ1-1	TGTGCCAGCAGCCCCAGGTTCCTGAACACTGAAGCTTTCTTT	CASSPRFLNTEAFF
TRBV7-2	-	few	TRBJ1-1	TGTGCCAGCAGCTTTTGGAACACTGAAGCTTTCTTT	CASSFWNTEAFF
TRBV29-1	-	-	TRBJ2-6	TGCAGCGTTCAGGGGACTGGGGCCAACGTCCTGACTTTC	CSVQGTGANVLTF
TRBV15	-	-	TRBJ2-3	TGTGCCACCAGCAGCAGGGCAGATACGCAGTATTTT	CATSSRADTQYF
TRBV4-1	-	few	TRBJ1-6	TGCGCCAGCAGCCAAGACGACAGAACCTATAATTCACCCCTCCACTTT	CASSQDDRTYNSPLHF
TRBV24-1	-	-	TRBJ2-1	TGTGCCACCAGTGGGGGCGCGCCTACAAATGAGCAGTTCTTC	CATSGGAPTNEQFF
TRBV7-2	-	few	TRBJ2-5	TGTGCCAGCAGCTATAGTGGGGGGAACGGGGGTCAAGAGACCCAGTACTTC	CASSYSGGNGGQETQYF
TRBV9	-	once	TRBJ2-5	TGTGCCAGCAGCACAGAACTAAGGGAGACCCAGTACTTC	CASSTELRETQYF
TRBV4-2	-	-	TRBJ2-7	TGTGCCAGCAGCCAAGACGTGGCGGCCGCAGGCGAGCAGTACTTC	CASSQDVAAAGEQYF
TRBV20-1	-	-	TRBJ2-3	TGCAGTGCTAGGATCACAGATACGCAGTATTTT	CSARITDTQYF
TRBV5-1	-	many	TRBJ1-1	TGCGCCAGCAGCTTGATAACAGAGAACACTGAAGCTTTCTTT	CASSLITENTEAFF
TRBV18	-	-	TRBJ1-1	TGTGCCAGCTCACCGCAACGGGACCGGGTTGAAGCTTTCTTT	CASSPQRDRVEAFF
TRBV2	TRBD2	many	TRBJ2-1	TGTGCCAGCAGTGAAGCGGGACTAGTCCATGAGCAGTTCTTC	CASSEAGLVHEQFF
TRBV12-5	-	once	TRBJ2-1	TGTGCTAGTGGTCCCCCAAATGAAGGGCAGTTCTTC	CASGPPNEGQFF
TRBV27	-	-	TRBJ2-5	TGTGCCAGCAGGAAGGGGCATGGAGAGACCCAGTACTTC	CASRKGHGETQYF
TRBV4-3	-	-	TRBJ2-2	TGCGCCAGCTCCTCAGCGGGCCAGACGGGGGGGGAGCTGTTTTTT	CASSSAGQTGGELFF
TRBV28	-	few	TRBJ2-7	TGTGCCAGCAGGGGCAGGGCCAACTCCTACGAGCAGTACTTC	CASRGRANSYEQYF
TRBV4-1	-	-	TRBJ1-5	TGCGCCAGCAGCCAAGACGTCGGCCCGACGGGCACTGGCAATCAGCCCCAGCATTTT	CASSQDVGPTGTGNQPQHF
TRBV29-1	-	-	TRBJ2-3	TGCAGCGGGCAGCGGACTAGCACAGATACGCAGTATTTT	CSGQRTSTDTQYF
TRBV6-4	TRBD2	few	TRBJ2-1	TGTGCCAGCAGTGAAGCGTCTAGCGGGGCCTTCGATGAGCAGTTCTTC	CASSEASSGAFDEQFF
TRBV5-1	-	-	TRBJ2-3	TGCGCCAGCAGTCAAGGTCGGGCGGTTGGCACAGATACGCAGTATTTT	CASSQGRAVGTDTQYF
TRBV5-1	-	many	TRBJ2-5	TGCGCCAGCAGCTTGGGGCCAGGGCAAGAGACCCAGTACTTC	CASSLGPGQETQYF
TRBV11-3	-	-	TRBJ2-1	TGTGCCAGCAGCTTAGATCCCGGGATCAATGAGCAGTTCTTC	CASSLDPGINEQFF
TRBV24-1	-	-	TRBJ2-3	TGTGCCACCGGGGGAGGGGGGGAAGATACGCAGTATTTT	CATGGGGEDTQYF
TRBV4-2	-	few	TRBJ2-3	TGTGCCAGCAGCCAAGAACAGGTCTATACGCAGTATTTT	CASSQEQVYTQYF
TRBV7-2	-	few	TRBJ1-1	TGTGCCAGCAGCTTGTGGTTGACTGAAGCTTTCTTT	CASSLWLTEAFF
TRBV5-6	TRBD2	-	TRBJ2-1	TGTGCCAGCAGCTGGAGGCGTTGGGGACTAGCGGGAGGAGGCAGTGAGCAGTTCTTC	CASSWRRWGLAGGGSEQFF
TRBV29-1	-	few	TRBJ2-3	TGCAGCGTTGACTCTACAGATACGCAGTATTTT	CSVDSTDTQYF